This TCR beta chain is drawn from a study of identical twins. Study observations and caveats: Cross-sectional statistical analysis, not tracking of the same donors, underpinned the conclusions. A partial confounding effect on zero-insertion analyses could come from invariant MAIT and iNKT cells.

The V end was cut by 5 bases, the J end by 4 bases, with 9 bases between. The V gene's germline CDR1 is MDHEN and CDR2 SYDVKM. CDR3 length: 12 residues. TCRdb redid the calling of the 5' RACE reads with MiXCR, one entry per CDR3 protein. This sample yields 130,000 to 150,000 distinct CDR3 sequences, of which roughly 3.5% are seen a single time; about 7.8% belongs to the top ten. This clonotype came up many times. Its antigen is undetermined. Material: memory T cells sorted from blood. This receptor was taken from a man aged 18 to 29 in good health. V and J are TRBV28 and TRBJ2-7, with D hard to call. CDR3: CASSSHFYEQYF. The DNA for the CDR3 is TGTGCCAGCAGTAGCCATTTTTACGAGCAGTACTTC.